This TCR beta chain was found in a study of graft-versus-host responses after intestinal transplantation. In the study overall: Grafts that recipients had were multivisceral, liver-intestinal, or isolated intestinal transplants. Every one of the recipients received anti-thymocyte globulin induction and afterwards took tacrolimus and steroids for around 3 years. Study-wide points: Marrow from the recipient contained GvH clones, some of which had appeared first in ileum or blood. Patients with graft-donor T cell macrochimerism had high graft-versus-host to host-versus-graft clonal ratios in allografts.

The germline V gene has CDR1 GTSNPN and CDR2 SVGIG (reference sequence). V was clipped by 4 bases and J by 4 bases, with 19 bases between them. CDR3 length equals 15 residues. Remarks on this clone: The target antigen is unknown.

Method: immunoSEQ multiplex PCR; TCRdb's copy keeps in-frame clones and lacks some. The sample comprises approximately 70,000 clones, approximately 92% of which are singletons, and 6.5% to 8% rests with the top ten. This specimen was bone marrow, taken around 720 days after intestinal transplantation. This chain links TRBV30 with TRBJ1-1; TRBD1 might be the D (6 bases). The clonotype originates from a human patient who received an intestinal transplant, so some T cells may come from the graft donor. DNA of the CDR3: TGTGCCTGGAACCCGGGACTCAAAGGGGGCACTGAAGCTTTCTTT. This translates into CAWNPGLKGGTEAFF.